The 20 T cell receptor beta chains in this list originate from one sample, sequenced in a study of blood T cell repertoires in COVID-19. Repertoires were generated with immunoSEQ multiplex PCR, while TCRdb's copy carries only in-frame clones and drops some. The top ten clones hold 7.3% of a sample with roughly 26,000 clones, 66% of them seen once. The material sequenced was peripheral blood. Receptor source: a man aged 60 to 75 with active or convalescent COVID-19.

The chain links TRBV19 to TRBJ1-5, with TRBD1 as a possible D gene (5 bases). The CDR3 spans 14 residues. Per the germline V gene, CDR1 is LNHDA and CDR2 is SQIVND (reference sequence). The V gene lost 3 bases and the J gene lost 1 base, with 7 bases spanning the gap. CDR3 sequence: CASSIQGSNQPQHF. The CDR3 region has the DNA TGTGCCAGTAGTATCCAGGGAAGCAATCAGCCCCAGCATTTT.

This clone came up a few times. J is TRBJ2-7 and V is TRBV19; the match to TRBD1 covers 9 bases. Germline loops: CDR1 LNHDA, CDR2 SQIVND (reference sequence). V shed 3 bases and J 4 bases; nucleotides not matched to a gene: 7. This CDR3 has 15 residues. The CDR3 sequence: CASSIPGQGRYEQYF. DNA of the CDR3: TGTGCCAGTAGTATCCCGGGACAGGGTAGGTACGAGCAGTACTTC.

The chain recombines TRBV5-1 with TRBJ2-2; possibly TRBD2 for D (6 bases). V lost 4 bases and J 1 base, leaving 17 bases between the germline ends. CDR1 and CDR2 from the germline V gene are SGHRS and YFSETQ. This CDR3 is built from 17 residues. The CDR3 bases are TGCGCCAGCAGCGCTTCTAGCGTTGTAGGGAACACCGGGGAGCTGTTTTTT. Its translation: CASSASSVVGNTGELFF.

The chain's CDR3 is CASSADRILFF. For the CDR3, the DNA is TGTGCCAGCAGCGCAGACAGGATTCTATTTTTT. The chain employs TRBV11-2 and TRBJ1-4; D may be TRBD1 (6 bases). The germline gives CDR1 SGHAT, CDR2 FQNNGV. This CDR3 region has 11 residues. Between the trimmed V and J ends, which lost 5 bases and 17 bases, there was a span of 15 bases.

Written as DNA, the CDR3 is TGTGCCAGCAGTGCCCCCCCGGTAGCCCAAAGCACAGATACGCAGTATTTT. It encodes CASSAPPVAQSTDTQYF. This sequence joins TRBV6-1 and TRBJ2-3, with D unclear. V dropped 4 bases and J dropped 0 bases, with 17 bases sitting between them. In germline, CDR1 is MNHNS, CDR2 SASEGT. The CDR3 loop spans 17 amino acids.

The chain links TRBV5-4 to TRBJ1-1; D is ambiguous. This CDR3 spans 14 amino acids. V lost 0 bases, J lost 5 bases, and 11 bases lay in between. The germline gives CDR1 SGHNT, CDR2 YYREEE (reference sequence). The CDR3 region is CASSLETFGTEAFF. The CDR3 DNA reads TGTGCCAGCAGCTTGGAGACCTTCGGGACTGAAGCTTTCTTT.

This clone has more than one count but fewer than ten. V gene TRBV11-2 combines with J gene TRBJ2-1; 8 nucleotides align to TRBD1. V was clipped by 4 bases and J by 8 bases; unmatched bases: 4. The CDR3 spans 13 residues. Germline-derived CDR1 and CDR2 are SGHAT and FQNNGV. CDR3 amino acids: CASSSDRVYEQFF. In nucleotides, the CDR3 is TGTGCCAGCAGCTCGGACAGGGTCTATGAGCAGTTCTTC.

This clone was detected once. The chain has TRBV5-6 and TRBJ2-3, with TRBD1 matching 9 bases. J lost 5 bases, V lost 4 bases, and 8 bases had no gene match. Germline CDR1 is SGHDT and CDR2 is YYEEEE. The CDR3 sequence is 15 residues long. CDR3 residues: CASSDRTGAIDTQYF. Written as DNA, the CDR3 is TGTGCCAGCAGCGACCGGACAGGGGCGATAGATACGCAGTATTTT.

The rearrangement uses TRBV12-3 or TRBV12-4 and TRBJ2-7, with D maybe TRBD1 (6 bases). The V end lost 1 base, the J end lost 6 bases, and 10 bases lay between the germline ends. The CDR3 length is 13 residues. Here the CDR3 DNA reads TGTGCCAGCAGTTTAGAAACCAGGGGCGAGCAGTACTTC. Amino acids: CASSLETRGEQYF.

The CDR3 nucleotides read TGTGCCAGCAGCTTAGGCCCTAGTGGTCAGGGAGATACGCAGTATTTT. Translating gives CASSLGPSGQGDTQYF. The V and J genes are TRBV7-3 and TRBJ2-3, with a possible D match to TRBD1 (5 bases). Trimming pared 2 bases from V and 5 bases from J, leaving 17 bases between. The CDR3 has 16 residues. The germline V gene encodes CDR1 SGHTA and CDR2 FQGTGA.

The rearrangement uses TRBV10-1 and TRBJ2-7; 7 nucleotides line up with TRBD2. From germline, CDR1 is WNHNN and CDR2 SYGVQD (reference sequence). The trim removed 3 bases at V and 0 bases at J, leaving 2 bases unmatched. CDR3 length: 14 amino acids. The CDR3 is CASSDGGSSYEQYF. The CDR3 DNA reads TGCGCCAGCAGTGACGGCGGGAGCTCCTACGAGCAGTACTTC.

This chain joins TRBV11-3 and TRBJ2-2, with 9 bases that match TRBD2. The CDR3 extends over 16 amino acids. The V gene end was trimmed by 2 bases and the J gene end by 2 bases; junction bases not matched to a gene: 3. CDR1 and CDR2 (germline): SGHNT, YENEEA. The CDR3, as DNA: TGTGCCAGCAGCTTACAGACTAGCGGAAACACCGGGGAGCTGTTTTTT. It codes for CASSLQTSGNTGELFF. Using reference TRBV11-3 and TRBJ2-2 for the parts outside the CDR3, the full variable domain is EAGVVQSPRYKIIEKKQPVAFWCNPISGHNTLYWYLQNLGQGPELLIRYENEEAVDDSQLPKDRFSAERLKGVDSTLKIQPAELGDSAVYLCASSLQTSGNTGELFFGEGSRLTVL.

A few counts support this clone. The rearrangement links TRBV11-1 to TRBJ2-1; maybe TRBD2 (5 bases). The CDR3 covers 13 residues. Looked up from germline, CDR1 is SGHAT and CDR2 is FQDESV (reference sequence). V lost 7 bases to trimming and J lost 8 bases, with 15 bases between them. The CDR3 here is CASNSGESDEQFF. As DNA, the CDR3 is TGTGCCAGCAACTCCGGGGAATCGGATGAGCAGTTCTTC.

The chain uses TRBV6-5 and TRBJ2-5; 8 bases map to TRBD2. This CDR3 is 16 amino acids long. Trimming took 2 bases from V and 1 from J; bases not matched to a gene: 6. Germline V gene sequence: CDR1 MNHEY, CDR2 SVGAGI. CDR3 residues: CASSYLLAGSQETQYF. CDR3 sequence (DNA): TGTGCCAGCAGTTACCTCCTAGCGGGCTCCCAAGAGACCCAGTACTTC.

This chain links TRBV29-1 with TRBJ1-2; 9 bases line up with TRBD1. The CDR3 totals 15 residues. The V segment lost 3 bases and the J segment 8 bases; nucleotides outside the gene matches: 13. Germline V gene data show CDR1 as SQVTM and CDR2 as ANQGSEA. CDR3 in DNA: TGCAGCGTTGATCGAGGGGACAGGGTTTCGTTCGGCTACACCTTC. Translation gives CSVDRGDRVSFGYTF.

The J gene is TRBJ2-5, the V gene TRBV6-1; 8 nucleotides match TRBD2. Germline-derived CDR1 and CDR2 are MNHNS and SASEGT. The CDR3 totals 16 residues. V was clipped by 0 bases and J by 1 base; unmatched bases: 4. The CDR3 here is CASSEAWGLGQETQYF. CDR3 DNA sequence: TGTGCCAGCAGTGAAGCGTGGGGACTAGGCCAAGAGACCCAGTACTTC.

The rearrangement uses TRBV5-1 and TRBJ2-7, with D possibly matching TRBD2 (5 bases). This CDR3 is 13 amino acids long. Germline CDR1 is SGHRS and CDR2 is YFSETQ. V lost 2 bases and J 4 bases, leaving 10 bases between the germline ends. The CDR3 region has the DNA TGCGCCAGCAGCTTCTCAGGCGGGTACGAGCAGTACTTC. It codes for CASSFSGGYEQYF.

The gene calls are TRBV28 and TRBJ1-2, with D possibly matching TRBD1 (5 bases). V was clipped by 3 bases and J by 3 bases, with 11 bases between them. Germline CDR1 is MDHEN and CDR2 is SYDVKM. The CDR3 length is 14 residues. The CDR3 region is CASSFSGGYYGYTF. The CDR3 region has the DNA TGTGCCAGCAGTTTCTCCGGGGGATACTATGGCTACACCTTC.

CDR3 DNA sequence: TGTGCCAGCAGCTTAGGAGTAAGCGAGCAGTACTTC. Protein sequence: CASSLGVSEQYF. The chain employs TRBV5-4 and TRBJ2-7; D unclear. Trimming removed 2 bases from V and 6 bases from J, with 9 bases in between. In germline, CDR1 is SGHNT, CDR2 YYREEE (reference sequence). The CDR3 has 12 residues.

The CDR3 sequence: CAISDRGGYGYTF. CDR3 nucleotides: TGTGCCATCAGTGACCGGGGGGGCTATGGCTACACCTTC. The V and J genes are TRBV10-3 and TRBJ1-2; perhaps TRBD1 as D (5 bases). CDR3 length: 13 residues. CDR1 and CDR2 from the germline V gene are ENHRY and SYGVKD. V was pared by 3 bases and J by 4 bases, with 9 bases between.